Included here is one T cell receptor (beta chain) sequence, with context. As processed by the authors: Reference gene primers were amplified, and this amplification served to estimate nucleated cell counts. This table comes from immunoSEQ multiplex PCR, and its TCRdb copy is limited to in-frame clones, with some not included. Clone size and V and J calls were adopted from that table, with D and trimming inferred from the DNA. The sample lists about 180,000 clones, about 87% seen once, with roughly 3.7% in the top ten. Trimming left V 10 bases short and J 0 bases short, with 10 bases between. CDR3 size: 14 residues. Per the germline V gene, CDR1 is SNHLY and CDR2 is FYNNEI. The entry originates in a study of blood T cell repertoires in COVID-19. About the study: Both acute and convalescent COVID-19 samples were obtained from the United States, Italy and Spain. PBMCs, B-cell-depleted T cells, or T cells were the source of the cDNA or gDNA that made up the material.

The chain joins TRBV2 to TRBJ1-6, with unresolved D. This TCR was sampled from a woman under 40 with acute or convalescent COVID-19. The sample was peripheral blood. CDR3 region: CANSQSSYNSPLHF. CDR3 bases: TGTGCCAACTCTCAAAGCTCCTATAATTCACCCCTCCACTTT.